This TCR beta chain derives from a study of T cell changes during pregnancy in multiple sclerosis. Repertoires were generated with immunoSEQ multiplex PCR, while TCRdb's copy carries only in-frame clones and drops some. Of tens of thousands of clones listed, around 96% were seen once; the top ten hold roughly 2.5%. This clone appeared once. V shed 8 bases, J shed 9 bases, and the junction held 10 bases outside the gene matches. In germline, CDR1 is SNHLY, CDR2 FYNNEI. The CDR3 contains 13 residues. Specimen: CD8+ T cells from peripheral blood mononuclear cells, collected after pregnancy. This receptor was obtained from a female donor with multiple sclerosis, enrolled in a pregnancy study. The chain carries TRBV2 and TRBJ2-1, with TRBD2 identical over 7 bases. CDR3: CASPGTMGSEQFF. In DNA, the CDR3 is TGTGCCAGCCCCGGGACTATGGGCAGTGAGCAGTTCTTC. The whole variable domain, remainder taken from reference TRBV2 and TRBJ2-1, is EPEVTQTPSHQVTQMGQEVILRCVPISNHLYFYWYRQILGQKVEFLVSFYNNEISEKSEIFDDQFSVERPDGSNFTLKIRSTKLEDSAMYFCASPGTMGSEQFFGPGTRLTVL.